One sample yielded the 5 T cell receptor beta chains listed below, sequenced in a study of control samples from healthy donors and cancer patients. Produced via immunoSEQ multiplex PCR; TCRdb's table is partial and in-frame only. The table lists about 140,000 clones, approximately 92% of them singletons. Sequencing was performed on blood. Receptors originate from a man aged 25 to 45 in good health.

There are many counts of this clone. The chain's CDR3 is CASSIDRMDRNYGYTF. As DNA, the CDR3 is TGTGCCAGTAGTATAGATAGAATGGACAGGAACTATGGCTACACCTTC. The chain couples TRBV19 to TRBJ1-2, with 7 positions matching TRBD1. Losses at the gene ends were 0 bases for V and 2 bases for J; bases not matched to a gene: 6. The CDR3 is made up of 16 amino acids. The V gene's germline CDR1 is LNHDA and CDR2 SQIVND (reference sequence). The whole variable domain, filled in from reference TRBV19 and TRBJ1-2, reads DGGITQSPKYLFRKEGQNVTLSCEQNLNHDAMYWYRQDPGQGLRLIYYSQIVNDFQKGDIAEGYSVSREKKESFPLTVTSAQKNPTAFYLCASSIDRMDRNYGYTFGSGTRLTVV.

The chain employs TRBV7-2 and TRBJ2-3; 7 bases align to TRBD2. CDR3 length: 16 residues. Germline CDR1 is SGHTA and CDR2 is FQGNSA. V gave up 1 base and J gave up 8 bases; unmatched junction bases: 12. CDR3 DNA: TGTGCCAGCAGCTTAGGTGGGACTACCGCAAGGGGTACGCAGTATTTT. Protein: CASSLGGTTARGTQYF.

This chain joins TRBV19 and TRBJ2-1; TRBD2 agrees at 10 bases. Germline values: CDR1 LNHDA, CDR2 SQIVND (reference sequence). The CDR3 extends over 16 amino acids. V was pared by 3 bases and J by 7 bases, with 9 bases of the junction left unmatched. CDR3: CASSIRTSGAGNEQFF. As DNA, the CDR3 is TGTGCCAGTAGTATCCGAACTAGCGGGGCAGGGAATGAGCAGTTCTTC.

The rearrangement links TRBV27 to TRBJ2-1, with 7 positions matching TRBD1. The length of the CDR3 is 12 residues. Germline V gene lookup returns CDR1 MNHEY and CDR2 SMNVEV (reference sequence). V trimming: 3 bases; J trimming: 7 bases; junction bases outside the gene matches: 0. CDR3 residues: CASSLDRNEQFF. In nucleotides, the CDR3 is TGTGCCAGCAGTTTGGACAGGAATGAGCAGTTCTTC.

CDR3 bases: TGTGCCAGCTCACCTGATCGGTCGGGGGGGAATGAGCAGTTCTTC. This codes for CASSPDRSGGNEQFF. The chain joins TRBV18 to TRBJ2-1; 8 positions agree with TRBD2. Germline assignment: CDR1 KGHSH and CDR2 LQKENI. J gave up 7 bases and V 3 bases, and 8 bases lay outside the gene matches. The CDR3 totals 15 residues.